This T cell receptor (beta chain) was identified in a study of blood T cell repertoires in COVID-19. Germline V gene data show CDR1 as MNHEY and CDR2 as SMNVEV (reference sequence). The V gene lost 3 bases and the J gene lost 2 bases, with 11 bases spanning the gap. The CDR3 loop spans 15 amino acids. As handled by the study authors: Amplification of reference gene primers provided the estimated nucleated cell counts. Produced via immunoSEQ multiplex PCR; TCRdb's table is partial and in-frame only. D and trimming were read from the DNA, whereas the V and J calls and clone size are those reported in that table. The table shows over 200,000 clones, with approximately 79% occurring only once.

The sequenced sample was peripheral blood. The chain has TRBV27 and TRBJ1-5, with D unclear. The clonotype was recovered from a human donor in a cohort sampled during active COVID-19. The CDR3 here is CASSLGGLGNQPQHF. CDR3 coding DNA: TGTGCCAGCAGTTTGGGAGGGTTGGGCAATCAGCCCCAGCATTTT.